This TCR beta chain was captured by sequencing in a study of blood T cell repertoires in COVID-19. This clone was counted a few times. Clones were sequenced by immunoSEQ multiplex PCR, and TCRdb holds only the in-frame ones, with some missing. The table has roughly 160,000 clones, around 85% seen once; the top ten hold approximately 7.6%. The CDR3 has 15 residues. CDR1 is LNHDA, CDR2 SQIVND, per germline (reference sequence). V lost 5 bases to trimming and J lost 6 bases; unmatched junction nucleotides: 13. The rearrangement uses TRBV19 and TRBJ2-7, with TRBD2 matching over 7 bases. Input material: peripheral blood. The sequence was collected from a woman aged 80 or over with COVID-19, enrolled during active disease. The CDR3 here is CASSRVGTTSSEQYF. The CDR3, as DNA: TGTGCCAGTAGTCGCGTCGGGACTACCTCTTCCGAGCAGTACTTC.